These T cell receptor beta chains were read from a single sample in a study of human T cells and chemical hapten exposure. TCRdb reanalysed the RACE reads using MiXCR and keeps one entry per CDR3 protein. The sample carries under 90,000 distinct CDR3 sequences, nearly 10% recorded once. The source was whole blood, collected in connection with sensitization to the hapten diphenylcyclopropenone (DPC). The receptor source for this set is a middle-aged woman with alopecia areata. Some clones in this sample may be carry-over from other donors' samples. CDR3s include the opening cysteine and the closing phenylalanine or tryptophan. A D gene is named only where the DNA matches it firmly. Size tells how often a clone was seen (once, few, many) or the class of an expanded clone, and some rows leave it out.

size	D	length	V	J	DNA	CDR3
NA	NA	11	TRBV4-2	TRBJ2-3	TGTGCCAGCAGCCAAAAATTTACGCAGTATTTT	CASSQKFTQYF
many	NA	11	TRBV7-9	TRBJ2-1	TGTGCCAGCAGCTCGACCAATGAGCAGTTCTTC	CASSSTNEQFF
NA	NA	14	TRBV10-3	TRBJ2-7	TGTGCCATCAGTCCTTACAGTCCGGCCTACGAGCAGTACTTC	CAISPYSPAYEQYF
NA	TRBD1	16	TRBV18	TRBJ1-2	TGTGCCAGCTCACCACCGCAGGGACAGGAGAACTATGGCTACACCTTC	CASSPPQGQENYGYTF
many	TRBD1	12	TRBV11-2	TRBJ2-4	TGTGCCAGCAGCCGGGACAGGGCTCGGGGGTACTTC	CASSRDRARGYF
NA	TRBD1	14	TRBV29-1	TRBJ2-5	TGCAGCGTTGTCGGGACAGGGTTTTTGGAGACCCAGTACTTC	CSVVGTGFLETQYF
many	NA	14	TRBV5-8	TRBJ1-5	TGTGCCAGCAGGCCTAGGTATAGCAATCAGCCCCAGCATTTT	CASRPRYSNQPQHF
NA	NA	16	TRBV5-1	TRBJ2-3	TGCGCCAGCAGCGAAGGGACGGACTTTAGCACAGATACGCAGTATTTT	CASSEGTDFSTDTQYF
NA	NA	13	TRBV5-5	TRBJ2-7	TGTGCCAGCAGCTTTAGCTCCGGGTACGAGCAGTACTTC	CASSFSSGYEQYF
many	NA	15	TRBV4-3	TRBJ1-1	TGCGCCAGCAGCCAAGATAGGCGGAGTAACACTGAAGCTTTCTTT	CASSQDRRSNTEAFF
many	TRBD1	14	TRBV6-1	TRBJ2-1	TGTGCAGTCAGCAGGGACAGGGTCTACAATGAGCAGTTCTTC	CAVSRDRVYNEQFF
many	NA	12	TRBV11-2	TRBJ2-7	TGTGCCAGCAGCTCCGGGGGCAGGGAGCAGTACTTC	CASSSGGREQYF
few	TRBD2	21	TRBV12-3/TRBV12-4	TRBJ2-1	TGTGCCAGCAGCTCCGGGACTAGCGGGGGGCAACATCAGAGCTCCTACAATGAGCAGTTCTTC	CASSSGTSGGQHQSSYNEQFF
many	TRBD1	13	TRBV5-1	TRBJ1-1	TGCGCCAGCAGCGTGGGACAGGGGACTGAAGCTTTCTTT	CASSVGQGTEAFF
NA	NA	17	TRBV14	TRBJ2-5	TGTGCCAGCAGCCAAGTCGGAGGGGGCCCCCCGCGGGAGACCCAGTACTTC	CASSQVGGGPPRETQYF
many	NA	13	TRBV5-5	TRBJ1-2	TGTGCCAGCAGCTTGACAGCGAACTATGGCTACACCTTC	CASSLTANYGYTF
NA	NA	13	TRBV6-5	TRBJ2-3	TGTGCCAGCAGTTACCAGGGCTCTGATACGCAGTATTTT	CASSYQGSDTQYF
few	NA	15	TRBV6-5	TRBJ2-7	TGTGCCAGCAGTTATAGGGGACACCTCGCCTACGAGCAGTACTTC	CASSYRGHLAYEQYF
many	NA	14	TRBV6-2/TRBV6-3	TRBJ1-1	TGTGCCAGCAGTTACAGCAGAGGGGTCACTGAAGCTTTCTTT	CASSYSRGVTEAFF
few	TRBD1	13	TRBV10-3	TRBJ2-7	TGTGCCATCAGCCTGGACAGGGTTGGGGAGCAGTACTTC	CAISLDRVGEQYF
NA	NA	16	TRBV15	TRBJ2-7	TGTGCCACCAGCAGAGATGGGTTCATGGTAGTCTACGAGCAGTACTTC	CATSRDGFMVVYEQYF
many	NA	14	TRBV16	TRBJ2-1	TGTGCCAGCAGCCAATTGGGCTCCTACAATGAGCAGTTCTTC	CASSQLGSYNEQFF
few	TRBD2	13	TRBV6-2/TRBV6-3	TRBJ2-7	TGTGCCAGCAGTTACGGGAGGGCCTACGAGCAGTACTTC	CASSYGRAYEQYF
many	TRBD1	16	TRBV12-3/TRBV12-4	TRBJ2-2	TGTGCCAGCACCGGACAGGGATCGTATAATGCCGGGGAGCTGTTTTTT	CASTGQGSYNAGELFF
NA	TRBD2	14	TRBV7-9	TRBJ2-1	TGTGCCTGTATTGGACTAGCGGACTACAATGAGCAGTTCTTC	CACIGLADYNEQFF
many	NA	13	TRBV29-1	TRBJ2-5	TGCAGCGTTGTCGTACTGAGCCAAGAGACCCAGTACTTC	CSVVVLSQETQYF